Listed here are 16 T cell receptor beta chains from one sample, sequenced in a study of PD-L1 blockade in urothelial cancer. Sequencing used immunoSEQ multiplex PCR; TCRdb keeps in-frame clones, though not all of them. The sample comprises tens of thousands of clones, about 80% of which are singletons, and approximately 6% rests with the top ten. The sequences come from PBMCs, collected around atezolizumab (anti-PD-L1) treatment. Receptor source: a man in his forties with urothelial cancer.

The CDR3 nucleotides read TGTGCCAGCAGTTCCCCGACTTACCCCTACGAGCAGTACTTC. It specifies CASSSPTYPYEQYF. The chain employs TRBV27 and TRBJ2-7; D unclear. V was clipped by 4 bases and J by 2 bases, with 12 bases between them. Germline values: CDR1 MNHEY, CDR2 SMNVEV (reference sequence). The CDR3 runs to 14 residues.

The J gene is TRBJ2-7, the V gene TRBV28, with 8 bases that match TRBD1. Trimming at V came to 4 bases and at J to 6 bases, leaving 11 bases not matched to a gene. Germline V gene sequence: CDR1 MDHEN, CDR2 SYDVKM. The CDR3 is made up of 15 amino acids. CDR3 loop: CASSYGRLRGLEQYF. For the CDR3, the DNA is TGTGCCAGCAGTTACGGACGTCTCAGGGGGCTCGAGCAGTACTTC.

This sequence joins TRBV5-4 and TRBJ2-7; possibly TRBD2 for D (6 bases). Germline CDR1 SGHNT, CDR2 YYREEE (reference sequence). The CDR3 covers 15 residues. The V end was cut by 1 base, the J end by 0 bases, with 11 bases between. CDR3 nucleotides: TGTGCCAGCAGCTTGTCCGCGGGACCCTCCTACGAGCAGTACTTC. Protein: CASSLSAGPSYEQYF.

A single count supports this clone. V usage is TRBV5-1 and J usage is TRBJ2-1; 8 positions agree with TRBD2. The CDR3 is made up of 15 amino acids. The V gene end was trimmed by 8 bases and the J gene end by 0 bases; junction bases not matched to a gene: 7. Germline V gene lookup returns CDR1 SGHRS and CDR2 YFSETQ. The CDR3: CASNSGTSSYNEQFF. The CDR3 nucleotides read TGCGCCAGTAACTCCGGGACTAGCTCCTACAATGAGCAGTTCTTC.

A word on this clone: Within the sample, other DNA sequences also encode this same CDR3. The rearrangement joins TRBV15 to TRBJ1-5; 7 bases match TRBD1. The CDR3 is made up of 17 amino acids. Germline V lookup: CDR1 LNHNV, CDR2 YYDKDF (reference sequence). V shed 1 base and J 4 bases; nucleotides not matched to a gene: 10. The CDR3 DNA reads as TGTGCCACCAGCAGAGGTCTCGCACAGGGGCCGAATCAGCCCCAGCATTTT. It yields the protein CATSRGLAQGPNQPQHF. Together with reference TRBV15 and TRBJ1-5, the CDR3 gives the full variable domain: DAMVIQNPRYQVTQFGKPVTLSCSQTLNHNVMYWYQQKSSQAPKLLFHYYDKDFNNEADTPDNFQSRRPNTSFCFLDIRSPGLGDTAMYLCATSRGLAQGPNQPQHFGDGTRLSIL.

This rearrangement joins TRBV19 to TRBJ2-3; D unclear. The V end was cut by 7 bases, the J end by 5 bases, with 16 bases between. The CDR3 contains 14 residues. In germline, CDR1 is LNHDA, CDR2 SQIVND (reference sequence). CDR3 DNA: TGTGCCAGTACCTCGTTCCAGGTGGAAGATACGCAGTATTTT. Its protein is CASTSFQVEDTQYF.

The chain joins TRBV28 to TRBJ2-1, with 12 bases that match TRBD1. The germline V gene has CDR1 MDHEN and CDR2 SYDVKM. J gave up 7 bases and V 5 bases, and 12 bases lay outside the gene matches. This CDR3 is 17 amino acids long. CDR3 in DNA: TGTGCCAGCAGTCTCACACCGGGACAGGGGGCCGGGAATGAGCAGTTCTTC. Protein: CASSLTPGQGAGNEQFF.

The V call is TRBV5-5, the J call TRBJ2-7, with D possibly TRBD1 on 6 matching bases. This CDR3 contains 15 residues. CDR1 is SGHKS, CDR2 YYEKEE, per germline (reference sequence). The V end lost 5 bases, the J end lost 7 bases, and 22 bases lay between the germline ends. CDR3 nucleotides: TGTGCCAGCAGTTATTACACAGGGATCCGTGGGGAGCAGTACTTC. It yields the protein CASSYYTGIRGEQYF.

The CDR3 is CASPDRVGMNTEAFF. The DNA for the CDR3 is TGTGCCAGCCCCGACAGGGTTGGGATGAACACTGAAGCTTTCTTT. The gene calls are TRBV18 and TRBJ1-1; TRBD1 matches at 7 bases. Germline V lookup: CDR1 KGHSH, CDR2 LQKENI. J gave up 0 bases and V 8 bases, and 9 bases lay outside the gene matches. The CDR3 sequence is 15 residues long.

The rearrangement joins TRBV6-5 to TRBJ1-1; 7 bases line up with TRBD1. The germline V gene has CDR1 MNHEY and CDR2 SVGAGI. With V trimmed by 7 bases and J by 0 bases, 8 bases remained unmatched. This CDR3 spans 15 amino acids. CDR3 nucleotides: TGTGCCAGCATCCTTTCCGGGACAGTGAACACTGAAGCTTTCTTT. Translating gives CASILSGTVNTEAFF.

This chain links TRBV7-8 with TRBJ2-7; TRBD1 aligns across 7 bases. V gave up 4 bases and J gave up 6 bases; unmatched junction bases: 9. Germline lookup yields CDR1 SGHVS and CDR2 FQNEAQ. The CDR3 is 14 residues long. This CDR3 reads CASSSIDRAREQYF. The CDR3 DNA reads as TGTGCCAGCAGCTCCATTGACAGGGCGCGCGAGCAGTACTTC.

This chain connects TRBV15 to TRBJ1-2; D unresolved. The germline V gene encodes CDR1 LNHNV and CDR2 YYDKDF (reference sequence). The CDR3 extends over 14 amino acids. V shed 2 bases and J shed 9 bases, with 16 bases lying between them. The CDR3 DNA reads TGTGCCACCAGCAGAATTTTAGAGGTGCGGAGCTACACCTTC. Translation: CATSRILEVRSYTF.

V and J are TRBV4-1 and TRBJ2-3, with TRBD2 matching over 12 bases. The CDR3 totals 17 residues. V dropped 0 bases and J dropped 3; count of bases not matched to a gene: 4. Germline CDR1 reads MGHRA; CDR2 reads YSYEKL. The CDR3 here is CASSQDSLAGGTDTQYF. CDR3 sequence (DNA): TGCGCCAGCAGCCAAGACTCACTAGCGGGAGGTACAGATACGCAGTATTTT.

The gene calls are TRBV30 and TRBJ2-1; 8 bases fit TRBD2. CDR1 is GTSNPN and CDR2 is SVGIG in the germline V gene (reference sequence). V lost 1 base to trimming and J lost 2 bases; unmatched junction nucleotides: 4. The CDR3 length is 15 residues. This CDR3 is CAWSEAGRAYNEQFF. The DNA of the CDR3 is TGTGCCTGGAGTGAGGCCGGGAGGGCCTACAATGAGCAGTTCTTC. The full variable domain, in which reference TRBV30 and TRBJ2-1 provide the parts outside the CDR3, is SQTIHQWPATLVQPVGSPLSLECTVEGTSNPNLYWYRQAAGRGLQLLFYSVGIGQISSEVPQNLSASRPQDRQFILSSKKLLLSDSGFYLCAWSEAGRAYNEQFFGPGTRLTVL.

V gene TRBV4-2 combines with J gene TRBJ2-1; 11 bases are shared with TRBD2. CDR1 is LGHNA and CDR2 is YNFKEQ in the germline V gene. The ends lost 1 base at V and 8 bases at J; junction bases unmatched: 7. The CDR3 extends over 16 amino acids. CDR3: CASSQGATSGSHEQFF. CDR3 sequence (DNA): TGTGCCAGCAGCCAAGGGGCCACTAGCGGGAGCCATGAGCAGTTCTTC.

The gene calls are TRBV9 and TRBJ2-3, with D maybe TRBD2 (5 bases). The CDR3 spans 15 residues. Germline V gene lookup returns CDR1 SGDLS and CDR2 YYNGEE. Trimming stripped 4 bases from V and 0 bases from J, with 12 bases between. The CDR3 DNA reads as TGTGCCAGCAGCCTGAGGGAAGGTAGCACAGATACGCAGTATTTT. Its translation: CASSLREGSTDTQYF.